This TCR beta chain was obtained from a study of PD-1 blockade in classical Hodgkin lymphoma. A single count supports this clone. The antigen remains unidentified. Measured with immunoSEQ multiplex PCR; TCRdb has only the in-frame clones, and not every one. This table has about 22,000 clones, about 72% appearing once. The time point is: cycle 4 day 1 (C4D1), after less than seven weeks of nivolumab. All patients relapsed after autologous stem cell transplantation, and brentuximab vedotin exposure varied. Magnetic negative selection was used to purify CD4+ T cells from PBMCs that had been thawed. Notes on the study in general: Possible causes of repertoire differences, disease activity or prior therapy, remain undefined.

With 6 bases removed from V and 0 bases from J, the gap between germline ends came to 12 bases. There are 16 residues in the CDR3. CDR1 and CDR2 (germline): MNHEY, SMNVEV (reference sequence). The sample here was CD4+ T cells from blood, taken before the fourth cycle of nivolumab. This chain links TRBV27 with TRBJ1-6, with no clear D. The TCR sequence derives from a human donor with classical Hodgkin lymphoma. CDR3 region: CASSALGSSYNSPLHF. The CDR3 DNA reads TGTGCCAGCAGCGCCCTCGGGAGCTCCTATAATTCACCCCTCCACTTT.